These 17 T cell receptor beta chains came from one sample sequenced in a study of beta chain features in type 1 diabetes. Investigators reverse transcribed all isolated RNA, so they sequenced expressed TCRB transcripts. The data were produced by immunoSEQ multiplex PCR, yet TCRdb's version contains in-frame clones alone and is incomplete. The sample contains about 160,000 clones, roughly 9.1% of which appear only once. The sequenced sample consisted of central memory CD4+ T cells from blood. These receptors were taken from a young woman in good health.

This clone has only a few counts. The V and J genes are TRBV13 and TRBJ2-1, with a weak D call TRBD2 (7 bases). Trimming left V 5 bases short and J 9 bases short, with 14 bases between. CDR1 is PRHDT, CDR2 FYEKMQ, per germline (reference sequence). CDR3 length equals 13 residues. Here the CDR3 reads CASSLRGLGEQFF. The CDR3, as DNA: TGTGCCAGCAGCCTGCGGGGGCTTGGTGAGCAGTTCTTC.

This clone came up many times. The chain employs TRBV14 and TRBJ2-7; D not certain. The CDR3 loop spans 13 amino acids. Germline V gene data show CDR1 as SGHDN and CDR2 as FVKESK. Trimming removed 1 base from V and 3 bases from J, with 7 bases in between. Written as DNA, the CDR3 is TGTGCCAGCAGCCAAGGTTCCATCTACGAGCAGTACTTC. Translating gives CASSQGSIYEQYF.

As regards this clone: Other nucleotide sequences from this sample produce the same CDR3. This chain connects TRBV19 to TRBJ2-5; tentative D call: TRBD2 (6 bases). The V end lost 4 bases, the J end lost 2 bases, and 8 bases lay between the germline ends. CDR1 is LNHDA and CDR2 is SQIVND in the germline V gene (reference sequence). The CDR3 totals 13 residues. In nucleotides, the CDR3 is TGTGCCAGTAGTAGACTAGAACAAGAGACCCAGTACTTC. It encodes CASSRLEQETQYF.

Only a few counts were recorded for this clone. The rearrangement joins TRBV18 to TRBJ1-5; 8 nucleotides agree with TRBD1. The length of the CDR3 is 14 residues. Germline loops: CDR1 KGHSH, CDR2 LQKENI. The ends lost 4 bases at V and 3 bases at J; junction bases unmatched: 2. The CDR3, as DNA: TGTGCCAGCTCACTGGGACAGGTCAATCAGCCCCAGCATTTT. This codes for CASSLGQVNQPQHF.

This rearrangement joins TRBV7-3 to TRBJ2-1; 14 nucleotides align to TRBD2. The germline V gene has CDR1 SGHTA and CDR2 FQGTGA. Unmatched junction bases numbered 2, after V lost 3 bases and J lost 10 bases. The CDR3 length is 14 residues. CDR3 sequence (DNA): TGTGCCAGCAGCTTGGGACTAGCGGGGGCCGAGCAGTTCTTC. Translated, it gives CASSLGLAGAEQFF.

This clone has at least ten counts. The chain carries TRBV5-1 and TRBJ2-7; 11 nucleotides line up with TRBD2. Germline V gene data show CDR1 as SGHRS and CDR2 as YFSETQ. The CDR3 runs to 18 residues. Losses at the gene ends were 0 bases for V and 3 bases for J; bases not matched to a gene: 11. CDR3 protein: CASSLGAQGTSGSYEQYF. The CDR3 DNA is TGCGCCAGCAGCTTGGGAGCCCAGGGTACTAGCGGGAGCTACGAGCAGTACTTC.

J is TRBJ1-2 and V is TRBV28; a weak D match, TRBD1 (5 bases). Germline V CDR1 and CDR2: MDHEN, SYDVKM. The CDR3 is 13 residues long. Trimming took off 4 bases at V and 4 bases at J, with 10 bases between the two ends. The DNA for the CDR3 is TGTGCCAGCAGTTGGGGGGGAACCTATGGCTACACCTTC. Protein: CASSWGGTYGYTF.

The chain recombines TRBV6-5 with TRBJ1-5; D may be TRBD1 (6 bases). The CDR3 sequence is 15 residues long. Germline assignment: CDR1 MNHEY and CDR2 SVGAGI. Trimming pared 0 bases from V and 5 bases from J, leaving 11 bases between. The CDR3 region is CASSYSNTGHQPQHF. CDR3 nucleotides: TGTGCCAGCAGTTACTCGAACACAGGGCATCAGCCCCAGCATTTT.

The V gene is TRBV5-1, the J gene TRBJ2-5; TRBD2 might be the D (5 bases). This CDR3 spans 14 amino acids. Per the germline V gene, CDR1 is SGHRS and CDR2 is YFSETQ. V lost 6 bases, J lost 7 bases, and 19 bases lay in between. CDR3 sequence: CASNFGMVEGTQYF. CDR3 DNA sequence: TGCGCCAGCAATTTCGGGATGGTCGAAGGGACCCAGTACTTC.

The chain recombines TRBV10-3 with TRBJ1-1; 8 bases are a match to TRBD1. J lost 1 base, V lost 6 bases, and 4 bases had no gene match. CDR1 and CDR2 (germline): ENHRY, SYGVKD. This CDR3 contains 14 residues. CDR3 in amino acids: CAIRKGQENTEAFF. CDR3 bases: TGTGCCATCAGAAAGGGACAGGAGAACACTGAAGCTTTCTTT.

This CDR3 is CASRATSGSDEQFF. The CDR3 DNA reads TGTGCCAGCAGAGCGACTAGCGGGAGTGATGAGCAGTTCTTC. V gene TRBV9 combines with J gene TRBJ2-1, with 12 bases aligning to TRBD2. V shed 5 bases and J 8 bases; nucleotides not matched to a gene: 5. The CDR3 is made up of 14 amino acids. Per germline, CDR1 SGDLS and CDR2 YYNGEE. The whole variable domain, remainder taken from reference TRBV9 and TRBJ2-1, is DSGVTQTPKHLITATGQRVTLRCSPRSGDLSVYWYQQSLDQGLQFLIQYYNGEERAKGNILERFSAQQFPDLHSELNLSSLELGDSALYFCASRATSGSDEQFFGPGTRLTVL.

The rearrangement uses TRBV6-1 and TRBJ2-1, with TRBD2 matching over 14 bases. The germline CDR1 and CDR2 sequences are MNHNS and SASEGT. With 3 bases clipped from V and 8 bases from J, the junction kept 9 bases outside the gene matches. CDR3 size: 17 residues. CDR3 sequence: CASSDGTSGRLGHEQFF. CDR3 sequence (DNA): TGTGCCAGCAGTGACGGGACTAGCGGGAGACTAGGTCATGAGCAGTTCTTC.

The chain combines TRBV30 with TRBJ2-7; D may be TRBD2 (5 bases). This CDR3 has 14 amino acids. Trimming removed 2 bases from V and 2 bases from J, with 13 bases in between. The germline CDR1 and CDR2 sequences are GTSNPN and SVGIG (reference sequence). The CDR3 spells CAWSLGLSTYEQYF. CDR3 coding DNA: TGTGCCTGGAGTTTAGGACTTTCTACCTACGAGCAGTACTTC.

This clone was detected only a few times. V usage is TRBV30 and J usage is TRBJ2-1; perhaps TRBD2 as D (7 bases). The germline CDR1 and CDR2 sequences are GTSNPN and SVGIG (reference sequence). The CDR3 runs to 14 residues. V was trimmed by 4 bases and J by 2 bases, leaving 12 bases between them. For the CDR3, the DNA is TGTGCCTGGACGAACGGGGGGCCCTACAATGAGCAGTTCTTC. Translated: CAWTNGGPYNEQFF.

This clone was observed a few times. J is TRBJ2-6 and V is TRBV5-8; D is perhaps TRBD1 (6 bases). CDR1 and CDR2 (germline): SGHTS, YDEGEE. V was trimmed by 3 bases and J by 0 bases, leaving 10 bases between them. CDR3 length equals 16 residues. Here the CDR3 DNA reads TGTGCCAGCAGCTCTGACAGGCTCTCTGGGGCCAACGTCCTGACTTTC. Amino acids: CASSSDRLSGANVLTF.

This clone was recorded a few times. J is TRBJ1-1 and V is TRBV5-5, with 11 bases that match TRBD1. This CDR3 is 17 amino acids long. Germline assignment: CDR1 SGHKS and CDR2 YYEKEE (reference sequence). The junction had 10 bases not matched to a gene; V was cut back by 1 base and J by 5 bases. This chain's CDR3 is CASSLFPGTGGGTEAFF. The CDR3 DNA follows: TGTGCCAGCAGCTTGTTTCCCGGGACAGGGGGGGGGACTGAAGCTTTCTTT.

This clone was seen more than once but under ten times. In DNA form, the CDR3 reads TGTGCCAGCAGCCAGGGGGACAGGCCTTTTTACGAGCAGTACTTC. Translation gives CASSQGDRPFYEQYF. This chain uses TRBV4-2 with TRBJ2-7, with 8 bases fitting TRBD1. The germline gives CDR1 LGHNA, CDR2 YNFKEQ. V lost 3 bases to trimming and J lost 4 bases; unmatched junction nucleotides: 8. CDR3 size: 15 residues.